What follows describes a single T cell receptor (beta chain). Its antigen remains unidentified. Germline CDR1 is MNHEY and CDR2 is SVGAGI. The junction had 3 bases not matched to a gene; V was cut back by 0 bases and J by 0 bases. This CDR3 region has 16 residues. The data originate from a study of T cell repertoires in cytomegalovirus infection. Study in general: Indications came from public TCR beta signatures; they pointed to CMV infection and to a matching HLA type.

TCRdb re-called the reads through MiXCR, storing one row per CDR3 protein. The sample lists roughly 180,000 distinct CDR3 sequences, about a sixth occurring once. Whole-study results and caveats: Individuals carrying CMV plus the relevant HLA were identified by cumulative frequency of public TCR beta families.

This clonotype was sampled from a human donor in good health (CMV status not recorded). Some clones in this sample may be carry-over from other donors' samples. What was sequenced was CD8+ T cells from PBMCs. This rearrangement joins TRBV6-5 to TRBJ2-5, with 8 bases fitting TRBD2. The CDR3 DNA sequence: TGTGCCAGCAGTTACTCGACGGGGGGGTACCAAGAGACCCAGTACTTC. This gives the protein CASSYSTGGYQETQYF.